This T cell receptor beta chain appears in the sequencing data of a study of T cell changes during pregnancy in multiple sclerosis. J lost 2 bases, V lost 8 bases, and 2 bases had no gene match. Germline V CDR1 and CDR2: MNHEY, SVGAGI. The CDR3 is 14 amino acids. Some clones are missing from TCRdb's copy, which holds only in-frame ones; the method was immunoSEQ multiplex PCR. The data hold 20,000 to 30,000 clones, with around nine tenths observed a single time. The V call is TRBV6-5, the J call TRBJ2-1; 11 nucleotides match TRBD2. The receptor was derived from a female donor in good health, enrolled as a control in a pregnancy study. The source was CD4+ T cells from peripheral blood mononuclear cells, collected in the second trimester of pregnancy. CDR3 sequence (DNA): TGTGCCAGCGGGGGACTAGCGGCCTACAATGAGCAGTTCTTC. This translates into CASGGLAAYNEQFF.